This T cell receptor (beta chain) was profiled in a study of siplizumab effects on memory and regulatory T cells. Regarding the study as a whole: The study did not confirm that proliferating Tregs from siplizumab cultures were suppressive. Reactions containing siplizumab showed mappable alloreactive CD4+ clones averaging 68.8% Treg-derived, versus under 30% in controls.

To note about this clone: Its target is not known.

Measured with immunoSEQ multiplex PCR; TCRdb has only the in-frame clones, and not every one. Of tens of thousands of clones in the sample, roughly 96% are singletons; the top ten hold approximately 0.031%. Sequencing was performed on unstimulated naive, memory, effector memory and TEMRA subsets derived from a few donor pairs. V was cut by 3 bases and J by 6 bases, with 22 bases left in between. CDR3 length equals 17 residues. CDR1 and CDR2 (germline): SGHTA, FQGTGA. This receptor was taken from a human donor in good health. Sequencing input: naive CD4+ T cells sorted from blood. This rearrangement joins TRBV7-3 to TRBJ2-3; a weak D match, TRBD2 (6 bases). CDR3 in amino acids: CASSFSLGGVAPDTQYF. CDR3 coding DNA: TGTGCCAGCAGCTTCTCCTTAGGAGGGGTCGCCCCGGATACGCAGTATTTT.